Included here is one T cell receptor beta chain sequence, with context. Per the original data handling: Nucleated cell counts were estimated from reference gene primer amplification. Assay: immunoSEQ multiplex PCR; the TCRdb copy retains only in-frame clones and omits some. Clonal size and the V and J genes are those of that table, whereas D and trimming came from the DNA. The sample shows 270,000 or so clones, approximately 92% of them seen only once. The data were taken from a study of blood T cell repertoires in COVID-19. As for the study in general: The United States, Italy and Spain supplied acute and convalescent COVID-19 samples. Sources were T cells, B-cell-depleted T cells, or PBMCs; the material itself was cDNA or gDNA.

The length of the CDR3 is 14 residues. Germline CDR1 LNHDA, CDR2 SQIVND (reference sequence). Trimming took 7 bases from V and 3 from J, leaving 15 bases between them. This chain links TRBV19 with TRBJ1-2; D is perhaps TRBD1 (5 bases). Sequenced sample: peripheral blood. This clonotype was obtained from a woman in her 40s who had recovered from COVID-19. The chain's CDR3 is CASTPLDNDYGYTF. CDR3 in DNA: TGTGCCAGTACCCCACTGGACAACGACTATGGCTACACCTTC.